This T cell receptor (beta chain) was sequenced during a study of blood T cell repertoires in COVID-19. At the level of the study: Both acute and convalescent COVID-19 samples were obtained from the United States, Italy and Spain. PBMCs, B-cell-depleted T cells, or T cells were the source of the cDNA or gDNA that made up the material.

In the original analysis: The authors estimated nucleated cell counts from reference gene primer amplification. Generated by immunoSEQ multiplex PCR, the TCRdb table keeps only in-frame clones and is missing some. Clone size and the V and J calls come from that table; the DNA yielded D and trimming. The data hold over 100,000 clones, with 70% to 90% observed a single time. Trimming removed 4 bases from V and 5 bases from J, with 14 bases in between. This CDR3 is built from 15 residues. Material: peripheral blood. This chain links TRBV23-1 with TRBJ1-4; D remains ambiguous. TRBV23-1 is an open reading frame whose function is uncertain. The TCR sequence derives from a man between 45 and 60 years old with active or convalescent COVID-19. This CDR3 reads CASSRFGRQNEKLFF. The CDR3 region has the DNA TGCGCCAGCAGTCGGTTTGGCAGGCAAAATGAAAAACTGTTTTTT.